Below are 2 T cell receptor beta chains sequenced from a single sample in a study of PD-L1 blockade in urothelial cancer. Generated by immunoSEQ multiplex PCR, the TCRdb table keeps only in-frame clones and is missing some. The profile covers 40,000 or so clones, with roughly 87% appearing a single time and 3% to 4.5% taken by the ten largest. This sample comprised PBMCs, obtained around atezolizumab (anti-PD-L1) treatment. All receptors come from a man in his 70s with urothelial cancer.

In nucleotides, the CDR3 is TGTGCCAGCAGTCTTAGACAGGAGCACGACACCTTC. Its translation is CASSLRQEHDTF. This chain links TRBV28 with TRBJ1-2; a weak D match, TRBD1 (6 bases). Per germline, CDR1 MDHEN and CDR2 SYDVKM. The CDR3 extends over 12 amino acids. Trimming pared 5 bases from V and 12 bases from J, leaving 16 bases between.

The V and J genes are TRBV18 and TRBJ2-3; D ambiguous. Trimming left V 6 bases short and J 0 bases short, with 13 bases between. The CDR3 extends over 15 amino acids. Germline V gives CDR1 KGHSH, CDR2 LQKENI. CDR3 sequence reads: CASSQSQLSTDTQYF. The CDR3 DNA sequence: TGTGCCAGCTCGCAATCACAGTTAAGCACAGATACGCAGTATTTT.